The T cell receptor (beta chain) described here comes from a study of tumor-infiltrating lymphocytes in primary liver carcinoma. This clonotype was recorded at least ten times. With a constant-region primer, TCR beta cDNA was made from 450 to 500 ng of total RNA. Nested multiplex PCR, run for three rounds with slightly modified ARM-PCR, yielded TCR beta libraries. PCR rounds one and two used TRBV1-TRBV30 forward primers with a C-beta reverse primer for about 9 cycles each. TCRdb re-called the multiplex PCR reads with MiXCR, one entry per CDR3 protein. The data hold 190,000 or so distinct CDR3 sequences, with about 65% observed a single time. Germline CDR1 SGHAT, CDR2 FQNNGV. The V and J ends lost 3 bases and 8 bases, in that order; junction bases with no gene match: 2. This CDR3 spans 13 amino acids. Germline DNA was extracted alongside blood RNA, which was obtained from unsorted whole blood. Prior to surgery, roughly 4 milliliters of peripheral blood were drawn.

This TCR was recovered from a woman aged 60-75 years with primary liver carcinoma and hepatitis B virus infection. Sequencing was performed on peripheral blood. The rearrangement joins TRBV11-2 to TRBJ2-1; the match to TRBD2 covers 9 bases. In DNA form, the CDR3 reads TGTGCCAGCAGCTTGGGGACTAGCTATGAGCAGTTCTTC. Protein: CASSLGTSYEQFF.